Included here is one TCR beta chain sequence, with context. The antigen is not known. The CDR3 is made up of 14 amino acids. Trimming took off 0 bases at V and 5 bases at J, with 11 bases between the two ends. Germline V lookup: CDR1 SGHDT, CDR2 YYEEEE. TCRdb's table, derived via immunoSEQ multiplex PCR, lists solely in-frame clones and lacks some. The data show 15,000 to 20,000 clones, about four fifths seen once. This sample is drawn from a study of somatic mutations in cytotoxic T cells in rheumatoid arthritis. As for the study in general: Patients gave 30 ml EDTA peripheral blood immediately after diagnosis, prior to starting treatment. Findings and limits, study-wide: The modest underrepresentation of TRBV07 observed in rheumatoid arthritis patients was not subjected to multiple-comparison adjustment. No age-related increase in CD8+ clonality was seen in healthy controls, but one was seen in rheumatoid arthritis patients. Nobody knew which antigens the expanded CD8+ clones targeted.

The chain recombines TRBV5-6 with TRBJ1-1; D is unresolved. The specimen sequenced was CD8+ T cells sorted from blood. The sequence was obtained from an adult with rheumatoid arthritis. CDR3 amino acids: CASSLAPAGTEAFF. The CDR3 DNA reads as TGTGCCAGCAGCTTGGCCCCGGCAGGAACTGAAGCTTTCTTT.